A selection of T cell receptor beta chains follows, all from one sample in a study of early stage breast cancer tumors. Clones were read by immunoSEQ multiplex PCR, and TCRdb kept only the in-frame ones, dropping some. The sample includes fewer than 1,900 clones, around 77% seen only once; the top ten take about 15%. Source material: normal breast tissue next to the tumor. Source of these receptors: a person in their fifties with breast cancer. The CDR3 runs from the conserved cysteine through the conserved F or W. A D gene is named only where the DNA matches it firmly. Clone sizes are given selectively: once, few, many, or a class where the clone is expanded.

TRBV2,TRBJ2-2,-,TRBD2,TGTGCCAGCACCAGCGGGAAGAACACCGGGGAGCTGTTTTTT,CASTSGKNTGELFF
TRBV19,TRBJ1-1,-,-,TGTGCCAGTAGTATAATGGGGAGTCCTGAAGCTTTCTTT,CASSIMGSPEAFF
TRBV9,TRBJ1-2,-,-,TGTGCCAGCAGCGTAGGTGAAGAACACTATGGCTACACCTTC,CASSVGEEHYGYTF
TRBV29-1,TRBJ2-3,once,TRBD1,TGCAGCGCCAGGACAGGGCTTAGCACAGATACGCAGTATTTT,CSARTGLSTDTQYF
TRBV23-1,TRBJ2-5,few,-,TGCGCCAGCACCTGCAAAGAGACCCAGTACTTC,CASTCKETQYF
TRBV1,TRBJ2-5,-,-,TGCACCAGCAGCCCACCCGGGACAGGCGAGACCCAGTACTTC,CTSSPPGTGETQYF
TRBV11-2,TRBJ1-6,-,TRBD1,TGTGCCAGCAGCTCCCAGGGGGGGGATTCACCCCTCCACTTT,CASSSQGGDSPLHF
TRBV15,TRBJ2-7,-,-,TGTGCCACCAGCAGAGACAGTTACGAGCAGTACTTC,CATSRDSYEQYF
TRBV11-2,TRBJ2-1,-,-,TGTGCCAGCAGCCATATTAGCAATGAGCAGTTCTTC,CASSHISNEQFF
TRBV6-5,TRBJ2-3,-,-,TGTGCCAGCAGTTACGGAGGGGGTAGGGATACGCAGTATTTT,CASSYGGGRDTQYF
TRBV29-1,TRBJ1-1,-,-,TGCAGCGTTGTTTGGGGTACTGAAGCTTTCTTT,CSVVWGTEAFF
TRBV14,TRBJ1-2,-,-,TGTGCCAGCAGCCAAGGTCAGCCTAACTATGGCTACACCTTC,CASSQGQPNYGYTF
TRBV6-1,TRBJ2-5,once,TRBD1,TGTGCCAGCAGTGACCCGGGACAGGGGGCGCGGAAGACCCAGTACTTC,CASSDPGQGARKTQYF
TRBV7-6,TRBJ1-5,few,-,TGTGCCAGCAGCCCGGGTCAGAATCAGCCCCAGCATTTT,CASSPGQNQPQHF
TRBV7-7,TRBJ2-1,-,TRBD2,TGTGCTAGCAGCTTGACCGGGACTAGCTACAATGAGCAGTTCTTC,CASSLTGTSYNEQFF
TRBV4-3,TRBJ1-2,-,TRBD1,TGCGCCAGCAGCCAAGAACGCACCGGGACAGGGCTCCTGGGCGGCTACACCTTC,CASSQERTGTGLLGGYTF
TRBV14,TRBJ2-5,-,-,TGTGCCAGCAGCCAAGGTCTGGGCAGGGCCCGAGAGACCCAGTACTTC,CASSQGLGRARETQYF
TRBV2,TRBJ1-1,-,-,TGTGCCAGCAGTGGGGACGGGAACACTGAAGCTTTCTTT,CASSGDGNTEAFF
TRBV30,TRBJ2-5,-,TRBD2,TGTGCCTGGAACCTAGCGGGCCAAGAGACCCAGTACTTC,CAWNLAGQETQYF
TRBV6-6,TRBJ2-5,-,TRBD1,TGTGCCAGCAGGCGGCCGGGACAGGGTCTCGGGGAGACCCAGTACTTC,CASRRPGQGLGETQYF
TRBV29-1,TRBJ2-1,-,TRBD2,TGCAGCGTACTCGGACTAGCCCAAAATGGGGGCAATGAGCAGTTCTTC,CSVLGLAQNGGNEQFF
TRBV29-1,TRBJ1-5,-,TRBD1,TGCAGCGTCATGGACAGGGCAGGCAATCAGCCCCAGCATTTT,CSVMDRAGNQPQHF
TRBV19,TRBJ1-6,-,-,TGTGCCAGTGGATACGGGTCACCCCTCCACTTT,CASGYGSPLHF
TRBV19,TRBJ1-4,-,-,TGTGCCAGTAGTAAGAATAGTGCAACTAATGAAAAACTGTTTTTT,CASSKNSATNEKLFF
TRBV19,TRBJ2-1,few,TRBD1,TGTGCCAGTAGTTCCCTGGACAGGGTTGATAATGAGCAGTTCTTC,CASSSLDRVDNEQFF
TRBV7-2,TRBJ1-6,-,-,TGTGCCAGCAGCTGGGGGGATAATTCACCCCTCCACTTT,CASSWGDNSPLHF
TRBV14,TRBJ1-2,-,TRBD1,TGTGCCAGCAGCCAGGGACAGGGGATCTATGGCTACACCTTC,CASSQGQGIYGYTF
TRBV5-1,TRBJ1-1,-,TRBD1,TGCGCCACCGGACAGGGAAGGGACACTGAAGCTTTCTTT,CATGQGRDTEAFF
TRBV7-2,TRBJ1-4,-,TRBD1,TGTGCCAGCAGCTCCGGGACAGGGAGGAATGAAAAACTGTTTTTT,CASSSGTGRNEKLFF
TRBV19,TRBJ2-7,-,-,TGTGCCAGTAGTATGGGGGGGGCGGTCTACGAGCAGTACTTC,CASSMGGAVYEQYF